These T cell receptor beta chains were read from a single sample in a study of cytomegalovirus exposure and HLA in healthy donors. This table comes from immunoSEQ multiplex PCR, and its TCRdb copy is limited to in-frame clones, with some not included. The sample shows 110,000 or so clones, 85% to 90% of them seen only once. The specimen sequenced was PBMCs. Receptors were obtained from a woman in her thirties in good health and CMV-seronegative. Both conserved end residues are part of each CDR3. D genes are given only for firm matches. The size entry is marked missing in some rows and otherwise reads once, few, many or a size class.

>-|TRBJ1-4|TRBV6-1|-
TGTGCCAGCAGTGACCGGCAGGGTAATGAAAAACTGTTTTTT
CASSDRQGNEKLFF
>-|TRBJ1-3|TRBV4-1|-
TGCGCCAGCAGCCAAGGTGGGGCGGGAAACACCATATATTTT
CASSQGGAGNTIYF
>-|TRBJ1-1|TRBV6-5|-
TGTGCCAGCAGTTACAGGACAGTCGCATACACTGAAGCTTTCTTT
CASSYRTVAYTEAFF
>-|TRBJ2-7|TRBV12-5|-
TGTGCTAGTGGTTTCGGGGACGAGCAGTACTTC
CASGFGDEQYF
>-|TRBJ2-2|TRBV7-2|-
TGTGCCAGCAGCTTAGCATTTCCAGGCGGAGGCACCGGGGAGCTGTTTTTT
CASSLAFPGGGTGELFF
>-|TRBJ1-1|TRBV19|-
TGTGCCAGTAGTTTCAGTCCGGCGGGGACTGAAGCTTTCTTT
CASSFSPAGTEAFF
>-|TRBJ1-1|TRBV5-1|-
TGCGCCAGCAGCTTGGTCAGTGACACTGAAGCTTTCTTT
CASSLVSDTEAFF
>-|TRBJ1-1|TRBV1|-
TGCACCAGCAGCCAAAGGCCGGGGGACACTGAAGCTTTCTTT
CTSSQRPGDTEAFF
>-|TRBJ2-7|TRBV2|-
TGTGCCAGCCGGGCGGGGACCCTTAGCTCCTACGAGCAGTACTTC
CASRAGTLSSYEQYF
>TRBD2|TRBJ2-1|TRBV5-1|-
TGCGCCAGCGCCAAGACTAGCGGGGGTTACAATGAGCAGTTCTTC
CASAKTSGGYNEQFF
>-|TRBJ2-7|TRBV11-2|-
TGTGCCAGCAGCTCCTCAGGGAGGATCCTCGGCGAGCAGTACTTC
CASSSSGRILGEQYF
>-|TRBJ2-7|TRBV7-9|-
TGTGCCAGCAGCCCTAAAACGGACAGCTCCTACGAGCAGTACTTC
CASSPKTDSSYEQYF
>-|TRBJ2-7|TRBV30|-
TGTGCCTGGAGGGAGGGACAGCGTGTCTCCTACGAGCAGTACTTC
CAWREGQRVSYEQYF
>-|TRBJ1-1|TRBV11-3|-
TGTGCCAGCAGCATCTACAGGACTGAAGCTTTCTTT
CASSIYRTEAFF
>-|TRBJ1-6|TRBV6-1|-
TGTGCCAGCAGTCAGCGGAGTAATAATTCACCCCTCCACTTT
CASSQRSNNSPLHF
>TRBD1|TRBJ2-1|TRBV25-1|once
TGTGCCAGCAGTGAATATAGGGGACAGGGGTCTGAGCAGTTCTTC
CASSEYRGQGSEQFF
>TRBD1|TRBJ2-5|TRBV29-1|-
TGCAGCGTTCACAGGGGGGAGACCCAGTACTTC
CSVHRGETQYF
>-|TRBJ2-3|TRBV7-8|once
TGTGCCAGCAGCTTAGTGCGGTCTCTGCATACGCAGTATTTT
CASSLVRSLHTQYF
>-|TRBJ2-5|TRBV7-8|-
TGTGCCAGCAGCTTTAATAACAGGGAAGAGACCCAGTACTTC
CASSFNNREETQYF
>TRBD1|TRBJ1-2|TRBV30|once
TGTGCCTGGACGACAGGGGAACACTATGGCTACACCTTC
CAWTTGEHYGYTF
>TRBD1|TRBJ2-3|TRBV6-1|-
TGTGCCAGCAGTGTCCTCTCGACGGGACAGTACACAGATACGCAGTATTTT
CASSVLSTGQYTDTQYF
>-|TRBJ1-5|TRBV6-6|-
TGTGCTAGCAACACCTTTAATCAGCCCCAGCATTTT
CASNTFNQPQHF
>-|TRBJ1-5|TRBV19|-
TGTGCCAGTAGTATCTTCCTTGGGGAGAGGGCTTATAGCAATCAGCCCCAGCATTTT
CASSIFLGERAYSNQPQHF
>TRBD2|TRBJ2-3|TRBV5-1|-
TGCGCCAGCAGCTTCGGCGGGGGGGCACCAGATACGCAGTATTTT
CASSFGGGAPDTQYF
>TRBD1|TRBJ1-5|TRBV18|-
TGTGCCAGCTCCGGGACAGTAATTAATCAGCCCCAGCATTTT
CASSGTVINQPQHF
>TRBD1|TRBJ1-2|TRBV27|-
TGTGCCAGCAGAAAAACCGGGACAGGGGGTTTTGGCTACACCTTC
CASRKTGTGGFGYTF
>-|TRBJ2-2|TRBV5-1|few
TGCGCCAGAATCCCGCGGCGGCCGAACACCGGGGAGCTGTTTTTT
CARIPRRPNTGELFF
>-|TRBJ2-3|TRBV19|-
TGTGCCAGTAAGGCGACAGAAATGACAGATACGCAGTATTTT
CASKATEMTDTQYF
>TRBD2|TRBJ2-3|TRBV6-1|-
TGTGCCAGCAGTGGCCCTTCTAGCGGACTCCGCACAGATACGCAGTATTTT
CASSGPSSGLRTDTQYF
>-|TRBJ1-5|TRBV15|-
TGTGCCACCAGCAGAGGCGATGTCCTAGGATCTCAGCCCCAGCATTTT
CATSRGDVLGSQPQHF
>-|TRBJ2-1|TRBV12-1|-
TGTGCCAGCAGCCCGGGGGACAGCCTCTACAATGAGCAGTTCTTC
CASSPGDSLYNEQFF
>-|TRBJ2-2|TRBV6-6|-
TGTGCCAGCACAATGGACAGGAACACCGGGGAGCTGTTTTTT
CASTMDRNTGELFF
>TRBD2|TRBJ2-1|TRBV5-4|-
TGTGCCAGCAGCTTTAGCGGGGGGGCCGGTGAGCAGTTCTTC
CASSFSGGAGEQFF
>-|TRBJ2-7|TRBV7-2|few
TGTGCCAGCAGCCGACAGGACGGACCCTACGAGCAGTACTTC
CASSRQDGPYEQYF
>-|TRBJ1-2|TRBV19|-
TGTGCCAGTAGTATTGAGACAGGTTCTAACTATGGCTACACCTTC
CASSIETGSNYGYTF
>TRBD2|TRBJ2-3|TRBV19|-
TGTGCCAGTAACTCGGGACTAGCGAGCACAGATACGCAGTATTTT
CASNSGLASTDTQYF
>-|TRBJ1-2|TRBV4-1|few
TGCGCCAGCAGCCAAGATTGGGGACAAGGCGATGGCTACACCTTC
CASSQDWGQGDGYTF
>-|TRBJ1-1|TRBV29-1|-
TGCAGCGTTGTCGCACGTCTCACGAGCACTGAAGCTTTCTTT
CSVVARLTSTEAFF
>TRBD1|TRBJ2-7|TRBV19|once
TGTGCCAGTAGTAAGGACAGGGAATGGGACGAGCAGTACTTC
CASSKDREWDEQYF
>TRBD1|TRBJ1-1|TRBV7-2|-
TGTGCCAGCAGAAATCGATATCAGGGGGCTGAAGCTTTCTTT
CASRNRYQGAEAFF
>-|TRBJ2-1|TRBV6-6|-
TGTGCCAGCAGTAACCCCGCACGGGTAATCTACAATGAGCAGTTCTTC
CASSNPARVIYNEQFF
>TRBD1|TRBJ1-4|TRBV19|once
TGTGCCAGTAGTTCCCCCCGACAGGGTCGGGAAAAACTGTTTTTT
CASSSPRQGREKLFF
>-|TRBJ2-3|TRBV11-3|-
TGTGCCAGCCAAGCGGCCGGGCGATTGGCAGATACGCAGTATTTT
CASQAAGRLADTQYF
>-|TRBJ1-3|TRBV6-4|-
TGTGCCAGCAGGTACAGGATTTCTGGAAACACCATATATTTT
CASRYRISGNTIYF
>TRBD1|TRBJ2-5|TRBV5-1|-
TGCGCCAGCAGCTTGGCACAGGGGCGGGAGACCCAGTACTTC
CASSLAQGRETQYF
>TRBD1|TRBJ1-2|TRBV7-6|once
TGTGCCAGCAGCTTAGGGACAGGGAACTATGGCTACACCTTC
CASSLGTGNYGYTF
>TRBD1|TRBJ1-4|TRBV18|-
TGTGCCAGCTCACCTGGGGACAGGGTAGATGAAAAACTGTTTTTT
CASSPGDRVDEKLFF
>-|TRBJ2-1|TRBV30|-
TGTGCCTGGAGTAAGGAGGGGCCCTCCTACAATGAGCAGTTCTTC
CAWSKEGPSYNEQFF
>TRBD1|TRBJ1-1|TRBV9|-
TGTGCCAGCAGCGTAGGAGGGACAGGGAACACTGAAGCTTTCTTT
CASSVGGTGNTEAFF